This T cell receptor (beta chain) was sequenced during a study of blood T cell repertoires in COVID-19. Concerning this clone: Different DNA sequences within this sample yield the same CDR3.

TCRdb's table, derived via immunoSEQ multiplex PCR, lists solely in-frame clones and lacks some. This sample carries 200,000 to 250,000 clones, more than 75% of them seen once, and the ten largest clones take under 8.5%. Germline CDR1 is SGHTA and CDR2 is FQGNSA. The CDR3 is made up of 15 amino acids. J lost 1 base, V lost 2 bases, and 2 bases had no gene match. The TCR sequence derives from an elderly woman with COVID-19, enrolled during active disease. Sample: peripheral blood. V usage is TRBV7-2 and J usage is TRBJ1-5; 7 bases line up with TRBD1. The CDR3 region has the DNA TGTGCCAGCAGCTTAAGGGGGCAAAGCAATCAGCCCCAGCATTTT. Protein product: CASSLRGQSNQPQHF.